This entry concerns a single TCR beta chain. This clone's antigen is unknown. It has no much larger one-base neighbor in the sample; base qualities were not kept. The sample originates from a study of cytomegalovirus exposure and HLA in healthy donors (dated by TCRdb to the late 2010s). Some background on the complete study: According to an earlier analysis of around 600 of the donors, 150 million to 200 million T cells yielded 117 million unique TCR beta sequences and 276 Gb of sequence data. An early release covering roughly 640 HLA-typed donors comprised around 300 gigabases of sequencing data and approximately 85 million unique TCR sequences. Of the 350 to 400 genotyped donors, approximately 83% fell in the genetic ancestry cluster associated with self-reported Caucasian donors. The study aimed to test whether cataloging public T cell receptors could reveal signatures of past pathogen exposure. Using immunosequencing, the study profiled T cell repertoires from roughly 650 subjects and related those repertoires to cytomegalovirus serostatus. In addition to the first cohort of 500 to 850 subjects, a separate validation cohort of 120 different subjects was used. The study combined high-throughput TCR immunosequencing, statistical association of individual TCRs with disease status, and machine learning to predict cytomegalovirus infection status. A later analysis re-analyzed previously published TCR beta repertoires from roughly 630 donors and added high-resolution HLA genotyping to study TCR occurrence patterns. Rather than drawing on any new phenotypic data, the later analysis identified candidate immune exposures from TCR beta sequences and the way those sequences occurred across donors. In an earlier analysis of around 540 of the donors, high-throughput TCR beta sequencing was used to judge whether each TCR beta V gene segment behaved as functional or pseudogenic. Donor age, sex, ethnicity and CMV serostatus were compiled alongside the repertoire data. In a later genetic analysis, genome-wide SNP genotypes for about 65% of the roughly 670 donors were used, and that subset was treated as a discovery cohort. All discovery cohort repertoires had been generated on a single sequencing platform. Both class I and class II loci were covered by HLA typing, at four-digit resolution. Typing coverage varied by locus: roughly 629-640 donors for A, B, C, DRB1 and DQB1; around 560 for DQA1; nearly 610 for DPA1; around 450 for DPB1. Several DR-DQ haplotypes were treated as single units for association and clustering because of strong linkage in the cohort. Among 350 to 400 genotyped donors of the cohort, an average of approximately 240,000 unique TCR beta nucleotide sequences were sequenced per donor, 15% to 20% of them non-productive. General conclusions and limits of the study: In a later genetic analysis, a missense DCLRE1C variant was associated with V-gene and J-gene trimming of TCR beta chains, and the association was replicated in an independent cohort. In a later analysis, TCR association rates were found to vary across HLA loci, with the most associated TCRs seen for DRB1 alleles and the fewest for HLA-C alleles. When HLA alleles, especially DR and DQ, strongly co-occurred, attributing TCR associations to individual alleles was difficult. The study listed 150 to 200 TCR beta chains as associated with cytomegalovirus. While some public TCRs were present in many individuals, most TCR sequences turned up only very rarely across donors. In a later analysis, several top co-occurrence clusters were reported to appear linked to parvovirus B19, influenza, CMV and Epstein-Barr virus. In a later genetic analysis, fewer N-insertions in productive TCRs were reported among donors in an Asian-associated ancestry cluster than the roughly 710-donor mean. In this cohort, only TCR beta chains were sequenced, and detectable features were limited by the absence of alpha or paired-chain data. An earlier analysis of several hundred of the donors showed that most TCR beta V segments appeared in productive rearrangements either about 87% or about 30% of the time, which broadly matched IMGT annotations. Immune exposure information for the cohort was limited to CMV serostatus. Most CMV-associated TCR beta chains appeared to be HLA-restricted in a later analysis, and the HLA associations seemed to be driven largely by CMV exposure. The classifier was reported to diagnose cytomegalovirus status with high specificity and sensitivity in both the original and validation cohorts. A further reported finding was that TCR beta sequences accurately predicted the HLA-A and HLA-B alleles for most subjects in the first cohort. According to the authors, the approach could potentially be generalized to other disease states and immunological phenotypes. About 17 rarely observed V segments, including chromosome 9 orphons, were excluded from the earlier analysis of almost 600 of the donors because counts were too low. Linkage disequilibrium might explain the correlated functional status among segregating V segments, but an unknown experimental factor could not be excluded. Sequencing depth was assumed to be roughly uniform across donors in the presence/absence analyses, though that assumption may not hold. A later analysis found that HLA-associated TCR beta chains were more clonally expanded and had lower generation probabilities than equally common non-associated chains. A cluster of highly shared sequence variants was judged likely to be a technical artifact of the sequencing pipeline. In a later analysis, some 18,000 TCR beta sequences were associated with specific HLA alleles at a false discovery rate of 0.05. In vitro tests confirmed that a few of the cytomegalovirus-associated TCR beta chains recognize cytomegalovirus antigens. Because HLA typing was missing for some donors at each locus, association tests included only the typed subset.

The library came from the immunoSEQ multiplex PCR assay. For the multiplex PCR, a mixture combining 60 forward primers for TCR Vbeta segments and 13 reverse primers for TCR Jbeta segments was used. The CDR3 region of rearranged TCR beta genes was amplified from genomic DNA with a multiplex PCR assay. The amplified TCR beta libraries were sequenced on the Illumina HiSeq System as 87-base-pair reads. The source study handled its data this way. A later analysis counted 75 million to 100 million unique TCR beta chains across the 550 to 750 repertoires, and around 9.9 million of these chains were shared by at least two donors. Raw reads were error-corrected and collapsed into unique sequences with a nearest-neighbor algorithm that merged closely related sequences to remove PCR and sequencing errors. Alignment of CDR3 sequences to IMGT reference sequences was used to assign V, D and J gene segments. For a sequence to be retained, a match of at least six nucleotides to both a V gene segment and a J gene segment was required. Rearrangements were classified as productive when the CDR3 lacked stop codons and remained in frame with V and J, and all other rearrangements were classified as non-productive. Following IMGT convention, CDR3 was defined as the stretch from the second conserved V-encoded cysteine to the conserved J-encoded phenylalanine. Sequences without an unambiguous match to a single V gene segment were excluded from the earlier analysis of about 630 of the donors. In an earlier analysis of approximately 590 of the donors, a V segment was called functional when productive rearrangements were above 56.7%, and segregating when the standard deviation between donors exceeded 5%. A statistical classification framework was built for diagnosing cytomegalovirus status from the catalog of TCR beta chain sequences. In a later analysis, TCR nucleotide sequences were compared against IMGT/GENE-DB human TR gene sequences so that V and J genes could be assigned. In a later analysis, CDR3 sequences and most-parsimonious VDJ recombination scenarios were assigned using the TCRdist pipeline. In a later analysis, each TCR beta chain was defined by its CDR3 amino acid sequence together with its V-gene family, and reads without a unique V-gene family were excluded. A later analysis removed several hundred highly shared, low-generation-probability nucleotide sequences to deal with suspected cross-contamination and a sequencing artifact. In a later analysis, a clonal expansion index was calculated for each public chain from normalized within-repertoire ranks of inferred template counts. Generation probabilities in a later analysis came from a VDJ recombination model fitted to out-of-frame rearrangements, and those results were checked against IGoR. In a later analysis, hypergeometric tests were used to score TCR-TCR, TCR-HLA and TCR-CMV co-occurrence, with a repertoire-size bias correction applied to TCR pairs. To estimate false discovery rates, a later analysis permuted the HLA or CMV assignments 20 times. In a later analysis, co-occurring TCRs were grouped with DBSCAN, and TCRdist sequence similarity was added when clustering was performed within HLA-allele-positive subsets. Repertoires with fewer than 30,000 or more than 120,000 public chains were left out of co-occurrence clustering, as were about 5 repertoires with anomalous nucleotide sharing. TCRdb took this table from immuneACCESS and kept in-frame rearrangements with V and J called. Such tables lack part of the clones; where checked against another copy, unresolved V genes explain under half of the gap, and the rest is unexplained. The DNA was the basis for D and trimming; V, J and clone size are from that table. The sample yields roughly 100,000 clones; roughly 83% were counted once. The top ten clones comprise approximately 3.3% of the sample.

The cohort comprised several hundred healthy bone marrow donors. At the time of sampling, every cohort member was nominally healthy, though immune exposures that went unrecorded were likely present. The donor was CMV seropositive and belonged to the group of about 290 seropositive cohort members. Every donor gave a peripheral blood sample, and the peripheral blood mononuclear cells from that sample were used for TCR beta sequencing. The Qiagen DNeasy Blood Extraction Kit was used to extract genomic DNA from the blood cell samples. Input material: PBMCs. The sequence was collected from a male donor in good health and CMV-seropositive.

CDR3 protein: CASSESWGGNEQFF. The DNA sequence is as follows: TGTGCCAGCAGTGAATCATGGGGGGGCAATGAGCAGTTCTTC. This chain joins TRBV2 to TRBJ2-1; 7 middle bases align to TRBD2. Trimming leaves V shorter by 2 bases and J shorter by 6 bases, with the junction holding 4 bases beyond the gene matches. From cysteine to phenylalanine, the CDR3 is 14 amino acids long. Only CDR3 DNA remains: 42 bases, in frame from the first base. CDR1 and CDR2, looked up from the germline V gene, are SNHLY and FYNNEI.